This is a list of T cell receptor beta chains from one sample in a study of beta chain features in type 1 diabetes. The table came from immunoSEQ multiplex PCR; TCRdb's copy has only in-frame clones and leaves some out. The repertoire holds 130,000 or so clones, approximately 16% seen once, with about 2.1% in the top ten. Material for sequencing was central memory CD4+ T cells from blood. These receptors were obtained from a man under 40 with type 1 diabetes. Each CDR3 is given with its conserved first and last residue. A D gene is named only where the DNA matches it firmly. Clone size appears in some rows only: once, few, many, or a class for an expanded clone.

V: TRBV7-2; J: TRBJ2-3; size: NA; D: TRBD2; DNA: TGTGCCAGCAGCTTCGCCCAGCGGGGGGGCGGAGCAGATACGCAGTATTTT; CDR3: CASSFAQRGGGADTQYF
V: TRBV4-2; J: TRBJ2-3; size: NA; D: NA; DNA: TGTGCCAGCGGCGACGGGGAAGCCCGCACAGATACGCAGTATTTT; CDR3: CASGDGEARTDTQYF
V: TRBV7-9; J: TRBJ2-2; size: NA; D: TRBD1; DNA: TGTGCCAGCAGCTTTTCCGGGACAGAGAACACCGGGGAGCTGTTTTTT; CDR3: CASSFSGTENTGELFF
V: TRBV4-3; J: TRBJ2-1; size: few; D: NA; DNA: TGCGCCAGCAGCCAAGAGGGGAGGAGGGATGAGCAGTTCTTC; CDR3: CASSQEGRRDEQFF
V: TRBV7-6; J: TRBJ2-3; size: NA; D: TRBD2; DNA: TGTGCCAGCAGCTTATCCTCAGCGGGGGGCACTAGCACAGATACGCAGTATTTT; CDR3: CASSLSSAGGTSTDTQYF
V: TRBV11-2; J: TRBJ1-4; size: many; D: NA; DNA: TGTGCCAGCAGCCGCCGTAACAGGAATGAAAAACTGTTTTTT; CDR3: CASSRRNRNEKLFF
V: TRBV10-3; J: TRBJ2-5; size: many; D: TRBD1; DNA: TGTGCCACCTTAGATGGGACAGCTCAAGAGACCCAGTACTTC; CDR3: CATLDGTAQETQYF
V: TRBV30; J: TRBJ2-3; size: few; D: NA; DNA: TGTGCCTGGAGTGTAAGGACAGATACGCAGTATTTT; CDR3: CAWSVRTDTQYF
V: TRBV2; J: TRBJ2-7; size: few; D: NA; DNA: TGTGCCAGCAGTGAAGCAGGCCGTCGGAACTTC; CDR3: CASSEAGRRNF
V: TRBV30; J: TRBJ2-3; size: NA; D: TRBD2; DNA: TGTGCCTGGAGTAAGGTAGCGGGAGATACGCAGTATTTT; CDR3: CAWSKVAGDTQYF
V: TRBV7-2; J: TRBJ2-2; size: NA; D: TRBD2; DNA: TGTGCCAGCAGTAGGGAGGGGCTCGGGGAGCTGTTTTTT; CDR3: CASSREGLGELFF
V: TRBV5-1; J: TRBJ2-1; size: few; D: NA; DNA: TGCGCCAGCAGCTTGCCCGGGGGGCCTGGCAATGAGCAGTTCTTC; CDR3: CASSLPGGPGNEQFF
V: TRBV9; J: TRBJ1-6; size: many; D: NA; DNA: TGTGCCAGCAGCGTAGGGGGTTATAATTCACCCCTCCACTTT; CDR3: CASSVGGYNSPLHF
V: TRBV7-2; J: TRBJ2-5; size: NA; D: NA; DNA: TGTGCCAGCAGCTTAGCGGGGCCCGCGGCCCAGTACTTC; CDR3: CASSLAGPAAQYF
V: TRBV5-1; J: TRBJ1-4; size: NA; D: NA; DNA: TGCGCCAGCAGCTTGGGCCGGGAAGGCGAAAAACTGTTTTTT; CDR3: CASSLGREGEKLFF
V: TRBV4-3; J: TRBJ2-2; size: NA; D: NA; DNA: TGCGCCAGCAGTTTAGGACTGGGGAACACCGGGGAGCTGTTTTTT; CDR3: CASSLGLGNTGELFF
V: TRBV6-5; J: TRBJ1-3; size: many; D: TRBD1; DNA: TGTGCCAGCAGCCCGGACAGGGCGGGGGGAAACACCATATATTTT; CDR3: CASSPDRAGGNTIYF
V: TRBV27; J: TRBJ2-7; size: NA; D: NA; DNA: TGTGCCAGCAGTTTATCGGAGGGGGGCGAGCAGTACTTC; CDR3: CASSLSEGGEQYF
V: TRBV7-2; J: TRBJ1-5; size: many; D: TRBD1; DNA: TGTGCCAGCAGCATGCAGGGGGTTAGCAATCAGCCCCAGCATTTT; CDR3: CASSMQGVSNQPQHF
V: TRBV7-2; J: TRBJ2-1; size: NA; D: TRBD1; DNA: TGTGCCAGCAGCTTAGGGGGCGCCACAGGGGCGCGGAATGAGCAGTTCTTC; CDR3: CASSLGGATGARNEQFF
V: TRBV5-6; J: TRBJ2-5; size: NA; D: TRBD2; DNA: TGTGCCAGCAGCTCAGGACTAGCGGGGGGCTGGATCCAAGAGACCCAGTACTTC; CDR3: CASSSGLAGGWIQETQYF
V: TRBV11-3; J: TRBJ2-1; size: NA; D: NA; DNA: TGTGCCAGCAGCTCGGACGGCTACAATGAGCAGTTCTTC; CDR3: CASSSDGYNEQFF
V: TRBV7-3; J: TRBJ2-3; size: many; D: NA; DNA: TGTGCCAGCAGCTACGGGGGTAGCACAGATACGCAGTATTTT; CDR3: CASSYGGSTDTQYF
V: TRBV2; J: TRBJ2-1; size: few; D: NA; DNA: TGTGCCAGCAGTGAAGAGTACAATGAGCAGTTCTTC; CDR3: CASSEEYNEQFF
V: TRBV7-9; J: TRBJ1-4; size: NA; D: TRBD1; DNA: TGTGCCAGCAGCCGTAGAAGACAGGGTGTTGAAAAACTGTTTTTT; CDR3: CASSRRRQGVEKLFF
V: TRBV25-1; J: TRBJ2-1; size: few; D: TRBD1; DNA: TGTGCCAGCAGTGAATCAGGGGGAAATGAGCAGTTCTTC; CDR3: CASSESGGNEQFF
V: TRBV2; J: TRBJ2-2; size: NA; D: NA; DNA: TGTGCCAGCGCAGGAGGGACCGGGGAGCTGTTTTTT; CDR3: CASAGGTGELFF
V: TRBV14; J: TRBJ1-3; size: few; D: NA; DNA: TGTGCCAGCAGCCACCAGCGCCCGGCAGGATCTGGAAACACCATATATTTT; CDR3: CASSHQRPAGSGNTIYF
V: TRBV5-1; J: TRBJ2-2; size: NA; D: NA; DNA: TGCGCCAGCAGCCCGGTTGGGGGAAGGACCGGGGAGCTGTTTTTT; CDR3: CASSPVGGRTGELFF
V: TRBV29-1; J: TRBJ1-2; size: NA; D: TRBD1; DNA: TGCAGCGTGGGGACAGGGGGTGGCTACACCTTC; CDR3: CSVGTGGGYTF
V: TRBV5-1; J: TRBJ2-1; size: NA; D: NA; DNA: TGCGCCAGCAGCCCGCTAGGACTTGCTTCGAATGAGCAGTTCTTC; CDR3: CASSPLGLASNEQFF
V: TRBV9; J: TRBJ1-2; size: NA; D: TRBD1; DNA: TGTGCCAGCAGCGCAGGGGGAGACTATGGCTACACCTTC; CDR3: CASSAGGDYGYTF
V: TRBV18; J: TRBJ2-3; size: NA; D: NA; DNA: TGTGCCAGCTCACCACGACAGGCCTCGGATACGCAGTATTTT; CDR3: CASSPRQASDTQYF
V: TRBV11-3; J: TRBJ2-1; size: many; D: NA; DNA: TGTGCCAGCAGCTTGAGTTTCAGCTCCTACAATGAGCAGTTCTTC; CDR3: CASSLSFSSYNEQFF
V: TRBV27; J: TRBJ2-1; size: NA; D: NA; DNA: TGTGCCAGCAGTTTAGGTCCTACCTGGGTCCGCAATGAGCAGTTCTTC; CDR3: CASSLGPTWVRNEQFF
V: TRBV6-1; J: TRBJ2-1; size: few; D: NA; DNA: TGTGCCAGCAGTCTGGAGGGTCCAAATGAGCAGTTCTTC; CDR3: CASSLEGPNEQFF
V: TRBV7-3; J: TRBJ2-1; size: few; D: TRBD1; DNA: TGTGCCAGCAGCTCGGGACAGGGCAATGAGCAGTTCTTC; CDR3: CASSSGQGNEQFF
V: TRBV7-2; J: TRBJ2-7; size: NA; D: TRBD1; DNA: TGTGCCAGCAGCTGGGACAGGGCAACCTACGAGCAGTACTTC; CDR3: CASSWDRATYEQYF
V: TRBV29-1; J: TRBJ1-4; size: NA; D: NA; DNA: TGCAGCGTTGAGGGCCTCTCAACTAATGAAAAACTGTTTTTT; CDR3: CSVEGLSTNEKLFF
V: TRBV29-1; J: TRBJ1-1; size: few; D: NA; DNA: TGCAGCGCCTTGACAGGTTTGAGGACTGAAGCTTTCTTT; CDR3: CSALTGLRTEAFF
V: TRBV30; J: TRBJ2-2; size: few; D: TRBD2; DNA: TGTGCCTGGGGGAATAAGGGACTAGCGTCCGGGGAGCTGTTTTTT; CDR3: CAWGNKGLASGELFF
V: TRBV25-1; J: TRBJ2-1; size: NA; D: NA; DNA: TGTGCCAGCAGTGGATACAATGAGCAGTTCTTC; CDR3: CASSGYNEQFF
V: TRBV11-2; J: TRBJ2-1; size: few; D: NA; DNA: TGTGCCAGCAGTTCATCTTATGAGCAGTTCTTC; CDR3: CASSSSYEQFF
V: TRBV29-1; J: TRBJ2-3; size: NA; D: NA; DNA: TGCAGCGTTGGAAACTCCATCATTGGTACGCAGTATTTT; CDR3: CSVGNSIIGTQYF
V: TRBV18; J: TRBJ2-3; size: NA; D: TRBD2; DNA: TGTGCCAGCTCACCATCGACTAGCGGGAGCACAGATACGCAGTATTTT; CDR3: CASSPSTSGSTDTQYF
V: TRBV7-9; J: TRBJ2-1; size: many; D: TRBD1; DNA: TGTGCCAGCAGCAACGGCCGGGACAGGGCCTACAATGAGCAGTTCTTC; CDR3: CASSNGRDRAYNEQFF
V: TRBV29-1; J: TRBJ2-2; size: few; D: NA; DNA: TGCAGCGTTCGTGTGGGGACCGGCGCCGGGGAGCTGTTTTTT; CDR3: CSVRVGTGAGELFF
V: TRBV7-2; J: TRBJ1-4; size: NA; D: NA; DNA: TGTGCCAGCAGCCTCCGGGGCGCGGGCACTAATGAAAAACTGTTTTTT; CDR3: CASSLRGAGTNEKLFF
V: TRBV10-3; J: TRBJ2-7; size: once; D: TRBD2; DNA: TGTGCCATCAGCCTTGGACTAGCGGGAAGCTCCTACGAGCAGTACTTC; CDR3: CAISLGLAGSSYEQYF
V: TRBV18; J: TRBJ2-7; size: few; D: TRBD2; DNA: TGTGCCAGCTCACCACCGGCCAGCGGGGCATACGAGCAGTACTTC; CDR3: CASSPPASGAYEQYF
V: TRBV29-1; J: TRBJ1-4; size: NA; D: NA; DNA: TGCAGCGTCGCCTACAGGGTCACAAATGAAAAACTGTTTTTT; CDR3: CSVAYRVTNEKLFF
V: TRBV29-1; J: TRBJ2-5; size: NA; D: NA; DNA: TGCAGCGTTGAAGATAACTCCTTGGGCGAGACCCAGTACTTC; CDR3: CSVEDNSLGETQYF